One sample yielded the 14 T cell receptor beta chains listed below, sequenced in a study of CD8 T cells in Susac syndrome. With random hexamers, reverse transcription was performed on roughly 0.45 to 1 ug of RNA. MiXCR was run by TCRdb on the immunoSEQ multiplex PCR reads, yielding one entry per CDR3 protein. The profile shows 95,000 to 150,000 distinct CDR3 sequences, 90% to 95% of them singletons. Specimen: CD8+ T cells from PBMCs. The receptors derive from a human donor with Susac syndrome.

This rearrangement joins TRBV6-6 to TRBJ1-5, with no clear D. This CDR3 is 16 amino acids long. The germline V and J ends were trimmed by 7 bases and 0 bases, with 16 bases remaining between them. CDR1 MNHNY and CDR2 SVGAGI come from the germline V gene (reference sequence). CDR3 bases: TGTGCCAGCACCCGTGGCCCTCGGTATAGCAATCAGCCCCAGCATTTT. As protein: CASTRGPRYSNQPQHF.

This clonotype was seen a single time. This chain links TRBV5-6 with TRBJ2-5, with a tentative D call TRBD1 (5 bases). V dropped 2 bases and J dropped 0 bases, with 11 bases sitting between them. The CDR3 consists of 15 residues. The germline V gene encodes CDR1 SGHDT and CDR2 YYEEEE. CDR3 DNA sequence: TGTGCCAGCAGCTTTTCGCCCAGGGACCAAGAGACCCAGTACTTC. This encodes CASSFSPRDQETQYF. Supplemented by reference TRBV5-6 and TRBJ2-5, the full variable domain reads DAGVTQSPTHLIKTRGQQVTLRCSPKSGHDTVSWYQQALGQGPQFIFQYYEEEERQRGNFPDRFSGHQFPNYSSELNVNALLLGDSALYLCASSFSPRDQETQYFGPGTRLLVL.

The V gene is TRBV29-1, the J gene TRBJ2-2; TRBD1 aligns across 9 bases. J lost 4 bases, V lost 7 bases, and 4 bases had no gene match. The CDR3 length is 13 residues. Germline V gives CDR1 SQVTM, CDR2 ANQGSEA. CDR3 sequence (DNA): TGCAGCGCCGGACAGGGGACCACCGGGGAGCTGTTTTTT. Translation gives CSAGQGTTGELFF.

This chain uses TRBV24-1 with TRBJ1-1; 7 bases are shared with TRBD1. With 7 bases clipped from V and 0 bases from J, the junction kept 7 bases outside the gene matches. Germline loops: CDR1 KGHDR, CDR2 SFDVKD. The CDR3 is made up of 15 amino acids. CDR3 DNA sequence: TGTGCCACCAGCCGGGACAGAAATATGAACACTGAAGCTTTCTTT. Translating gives CATSRDRNMNTEAFF.

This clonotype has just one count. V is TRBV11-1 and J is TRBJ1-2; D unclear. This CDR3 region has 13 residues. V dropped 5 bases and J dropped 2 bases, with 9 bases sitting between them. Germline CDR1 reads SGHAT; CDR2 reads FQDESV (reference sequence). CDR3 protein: CASSPGINYGYTF. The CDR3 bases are TGTGCCAGCAGCCCCGGCATCAACTATGGCTACACCTTC.

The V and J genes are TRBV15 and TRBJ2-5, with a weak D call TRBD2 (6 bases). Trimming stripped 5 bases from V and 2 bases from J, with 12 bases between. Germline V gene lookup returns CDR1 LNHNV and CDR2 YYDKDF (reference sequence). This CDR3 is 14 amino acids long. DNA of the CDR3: TGTGCCACCAGCCCTCCGGGACTGCAAGAGACCCAGTACTTC. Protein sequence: CATSPPGLQETQYF.

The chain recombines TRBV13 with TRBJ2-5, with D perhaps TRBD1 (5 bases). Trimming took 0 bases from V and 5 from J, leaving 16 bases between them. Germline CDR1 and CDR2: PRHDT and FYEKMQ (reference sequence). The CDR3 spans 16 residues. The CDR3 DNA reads TGTGCCAGCAGCTTAGGCCTAAAGGTGGGGCGGGAGACCCAGTACTTC. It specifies CASSLGLKVGRETQYF.

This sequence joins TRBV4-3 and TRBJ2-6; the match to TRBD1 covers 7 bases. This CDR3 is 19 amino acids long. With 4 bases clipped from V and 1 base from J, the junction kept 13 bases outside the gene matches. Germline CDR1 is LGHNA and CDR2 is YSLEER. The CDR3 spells CASSPGEGGVISGANVLTF. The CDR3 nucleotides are TGCGCCAGCAGCCCCGGAGAAGGGGGCGTAATATCTGGGGCCAACGTCCTGACTTTC.

The CDR3 DNA follows: TGTGCCAGCAGCTCGGAAGGACAGGGGGCCGAGCAGTACTTC. It encodes CASSSEGQGAEQYF. The chain employs TRBV13 and TRBJ2-7; TRBD1 aligns across 11 bases. The V gene's germline CDR1 is PRHDT and CDR2 FYEKMQ (reference sequence). The CDR3 is 14 amino acids. J lost 6 bases, V lost 4 bases, and 5 bases had no gene match.

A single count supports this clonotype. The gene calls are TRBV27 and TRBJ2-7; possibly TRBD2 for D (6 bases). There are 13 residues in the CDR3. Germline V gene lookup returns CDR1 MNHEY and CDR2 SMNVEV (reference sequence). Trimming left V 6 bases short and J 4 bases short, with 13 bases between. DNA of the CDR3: TGTGCCAGCAGAGGTAGCGGAATTTACGAGCAGTACTTC. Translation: CASRGSGIYEQYF.

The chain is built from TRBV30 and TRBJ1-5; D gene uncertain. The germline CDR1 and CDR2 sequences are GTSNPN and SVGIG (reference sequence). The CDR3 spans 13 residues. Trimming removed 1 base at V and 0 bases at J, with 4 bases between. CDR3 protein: CAWSAASNQPQHF. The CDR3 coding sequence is TGTGCCTGGAGTGCTGCTAGCAATCAGCCCCAGCATTTT. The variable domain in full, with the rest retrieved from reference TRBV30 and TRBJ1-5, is SQTIHQWPATLVQPVGSPLSLECTVEGTSNPNLYWYRQAAGRGLQLLFYSVGIGQISSEVPQNLSASRPQDRQFILSSKKLLLSDSGFYLCAWSAASNQPQHFGDGTRLSIL.

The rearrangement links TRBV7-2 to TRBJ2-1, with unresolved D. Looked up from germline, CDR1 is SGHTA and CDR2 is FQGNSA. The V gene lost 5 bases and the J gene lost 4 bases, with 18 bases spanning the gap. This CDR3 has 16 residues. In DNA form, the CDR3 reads TGTGCCAGCAGCACCCGGATGAGACTCGCATACAATGAGCAGTTCTTC. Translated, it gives CASSTRMRLAYNEQFF.

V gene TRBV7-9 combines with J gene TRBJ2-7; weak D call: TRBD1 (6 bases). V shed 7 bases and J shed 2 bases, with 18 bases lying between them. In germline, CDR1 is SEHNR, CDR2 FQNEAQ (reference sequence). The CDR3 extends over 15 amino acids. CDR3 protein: CASILRQDPTYEQYF. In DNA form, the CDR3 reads TGTGCCAGCATCCTCCGACAGGACCCTACCTACGAGCAGTACTTC.

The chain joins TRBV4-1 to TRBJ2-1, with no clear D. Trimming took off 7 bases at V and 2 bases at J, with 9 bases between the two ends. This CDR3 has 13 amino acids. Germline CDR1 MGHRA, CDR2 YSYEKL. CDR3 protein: CASKAGAYNEQFF. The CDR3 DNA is TGCGCCAGCAAGGCAGGTGCCTACAATGAGCAGTTCTTC.